Below, one T cell receptor (beta chain) is given with its context. The trim removed 2 bases at V and 6 bases at J, leaving 6 bases unmatched. This CDR3 spans 16 amino acids. Germline assignment: CDR1 SGHTA and CDR2 FQGTGA. This entry comes from a study of T cell changes during pregnancy in multiple sclerosis. TCRdb's table, derived via immunoSEQ multiplex PCR, lists solely in-frame clones and lacks some. The data hold around 100,000 clones, with around nine tenths observed a single time. V usage is TRBV7-3 and J usage is TRBJ2-2, with 10 bases that match TRBD1. This sample comprised peripheral blood, obtained in the second trimester of pregnancy. The TCR comes from a female donor with multiple sclerosis, enrolled in a pregnancy study. The CDR3 sequence: CASSLGDRGLPGELFF. The CDR3 DNA follows: TGTGCCAGCAGCTTAGGGGACAGGGGTCTACCCGGGGAGCTGTTTTTT.